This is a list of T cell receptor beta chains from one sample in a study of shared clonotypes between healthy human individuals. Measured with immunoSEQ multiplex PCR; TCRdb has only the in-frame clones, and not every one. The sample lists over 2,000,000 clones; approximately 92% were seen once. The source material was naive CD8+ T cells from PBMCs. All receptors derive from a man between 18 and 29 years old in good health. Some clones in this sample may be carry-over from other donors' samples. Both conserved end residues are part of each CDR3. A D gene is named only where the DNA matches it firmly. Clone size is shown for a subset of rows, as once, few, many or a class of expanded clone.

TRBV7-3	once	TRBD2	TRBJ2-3	TGTGCCAGCAGCTTACTAGCGGGAGGGGAAGATACGCAGTATTTT	CASSLLAGGEDTQYF
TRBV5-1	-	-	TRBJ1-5	TGCGCCAGCAGTCCCGCCGACAGTAGCAATCAGCCCCAGCATTTT	CASSPADSSNQPQHF
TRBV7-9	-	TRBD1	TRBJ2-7	TGTGCCAGCAGCGCCCTGACAGGGGGGGTCTACGAGCAGTACTTC	CASSALTGGVYEQYF
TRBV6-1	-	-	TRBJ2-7	TGTGCCAGCGCTGAGTACTCCTACGAGCAGTACTTC	CASAEYSYEQYF
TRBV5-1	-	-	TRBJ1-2	TGCGCCAGCAGCTTGGCTCTCCAGGATGGCTACACCTTC	CASSLALQDGYTF
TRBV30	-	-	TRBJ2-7	TGTGCCTGGAGTGTACTAAGCCCAGGGGACCCCTACGAGCAGTACTTC	CAWSVLSPGDPYEQYF
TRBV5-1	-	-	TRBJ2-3	TGCGCCAGCAGCTCCCAAGGGGCCCGCACAGATACGCAGTATTTT	CASSSQGARTDTQYF
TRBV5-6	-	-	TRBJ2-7	TGTGCCAGCAGCGAGGAGGGGCAGGGGGACTACGAGCAGTACTTC	CASSEEGQGDYEQYF
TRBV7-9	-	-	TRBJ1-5	TGTGCCAGCAGCTTACCCGGCAACAATCAGCCCCAGCATTTT	CASSLPGNNQPQHF
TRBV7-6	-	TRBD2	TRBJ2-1	TGTGCCAGCAGCACACTAGCGGGGAAATACAATGAGCAGTTCTTC	CASSTLAGKYNEQFF
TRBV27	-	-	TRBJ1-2	TGTGCCAGCAGCCGAACCGAGGACCTCCTGTTCTATGGCTACACCTTC	CASSRTEDLLFYGYTF
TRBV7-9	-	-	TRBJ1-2	TGTGCCAGCAGCTTATCCAGCAACTATGGCTACACCTTC	CASSLSSNYGYTF
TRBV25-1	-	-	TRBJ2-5	TGTGCCAGCAGTGATAGCTTTGGGTGGCAAGAGACCCAGTACTTC	CASSDSFGWQETQYF
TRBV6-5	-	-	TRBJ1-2	TGTGCCAGCAGTGACCGGTTATTCTATGGCTACACCTTC	CASSDRLFYGYTF
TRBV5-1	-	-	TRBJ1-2	TGCGCCAGCAGCTTGGAAGGTGTGTCGTATGGCTACACCTTC	CASSLEGVSYGYTF
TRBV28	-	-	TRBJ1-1	TGTGCCAGCAGTCTGGGGGATTTCCCCACTGAAGCTTTCTTT	CASSLGDFPTEAFF
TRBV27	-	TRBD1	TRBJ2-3	TGTGCCAGCAGTACAAGGGACAGGGGAAGCACAGATACGCAGTATTTT	CASSTRDRGSTDTQYF
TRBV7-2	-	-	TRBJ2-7	TGTGCCAGCAGCTTAGCGGGTACCTACGAGCAGTACTTC	CASSLAGTYEQYF
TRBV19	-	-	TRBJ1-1	TGTGCCAGTAGTAACCCGGGGAGGACTCGGAACACTGAAGCTTTCTTT	CASSNPGRTRNTEAFF
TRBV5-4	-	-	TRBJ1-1	TGTGCCAGCAGCTTGATCGGATTGAACACTGAAGCTTTCTTT	CASSLIGLNTEAFF
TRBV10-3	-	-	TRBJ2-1	TGTGCCATCAGTGCCGGACCACCAGTCAATGAGCAGTTCTTC	CAISAGPPVNEQFF
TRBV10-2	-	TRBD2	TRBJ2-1	TGCGCCAGCAGTGAGTCTAGCGGGAGGGCCCTAGGGAATGAGCAGTTCTTC	CASSESSGRALGNEQFF
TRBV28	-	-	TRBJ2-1	TGTGCCAGCAGCCTCCTCTGGGCGGGTCAAAACAATGAGCAGTTCTTC	CASSLLWAGQNNEQFF
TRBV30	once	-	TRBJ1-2	TGTGCCTGGAGTGAGGGGAAGGGCTACACCTTC	CAWSEGKGYTF
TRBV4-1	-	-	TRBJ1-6	TGCGCCAGCACCATGACAACCGGGACCAAAAGCTCCTACTCACCCCTCCACTTT	CASTMTTGTKSSYSPLHF
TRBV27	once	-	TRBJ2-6	TGTGCCAGCATGTCGTGGCCTGGGGCCAACGTCCTGACTTTC	CASMSWPGANVLTF